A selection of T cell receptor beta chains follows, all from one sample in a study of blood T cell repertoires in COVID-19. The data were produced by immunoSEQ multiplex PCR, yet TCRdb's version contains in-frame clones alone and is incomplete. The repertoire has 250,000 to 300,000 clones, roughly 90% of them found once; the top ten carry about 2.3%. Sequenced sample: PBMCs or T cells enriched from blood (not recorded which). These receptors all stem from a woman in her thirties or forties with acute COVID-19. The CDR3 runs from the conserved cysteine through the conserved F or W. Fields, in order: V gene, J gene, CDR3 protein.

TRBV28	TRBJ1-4	CASRRAANEKLFF
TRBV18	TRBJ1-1	CASSFDRMNTEAFF
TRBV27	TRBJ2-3	CASRLAAFTDTQYF
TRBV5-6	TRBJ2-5	CASSFSRLAGGETQYF
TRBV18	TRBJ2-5	CASSPPWGPGTQYF
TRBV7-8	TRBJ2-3	CASSLAQRSTDTQYF
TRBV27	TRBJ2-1	CASSLSTSTYNEQFF
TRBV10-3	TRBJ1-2	CAISDPGQGDTYGYTF
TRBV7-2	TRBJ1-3	CASSLDTGPSGNTIYF
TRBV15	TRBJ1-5	CATSRDRKGFPQPQHF
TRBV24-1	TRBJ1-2	CATSDPTGKVGYTF
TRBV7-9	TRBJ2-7	CASSLLPGSYEQYF
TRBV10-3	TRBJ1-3	CAISEASSGNTIYF
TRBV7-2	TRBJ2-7	CASSLGGTSFDEQYF
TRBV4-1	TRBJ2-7	CASSQNGRRREQYF
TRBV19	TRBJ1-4	CASRVPAGGLKNEKLFF
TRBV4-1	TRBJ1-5	CASSLSASSGNWQPQHF
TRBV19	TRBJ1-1	CASSYDRENTEAFF
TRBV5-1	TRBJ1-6	CASSLFPGARYNSPLHF
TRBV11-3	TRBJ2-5	CASSLGSQGGSQETQYF
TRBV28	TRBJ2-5	CASSRVDQETQYF
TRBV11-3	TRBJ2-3	CASSLEGTSGRVEDTQYF
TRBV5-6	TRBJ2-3	CASRFGLASNPDTQYF
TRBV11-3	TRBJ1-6	CASSPDRANNSPLHF
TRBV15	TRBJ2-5	CATSRASGGQETQYF
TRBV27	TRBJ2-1	CASSSALAGERSYNEQFF
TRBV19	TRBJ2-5	CASSPRQGQETQYF
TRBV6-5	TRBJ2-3	CASRERGGRNTQYF
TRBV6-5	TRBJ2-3	CASSYGGASTDTQYF
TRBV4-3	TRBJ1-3	CASSQGQGIYSGNTIYF
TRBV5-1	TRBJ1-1	CASSSGQPNTEAFF
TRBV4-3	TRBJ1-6	CASSQDPVSGSSYNSPLHF
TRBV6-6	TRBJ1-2	CASSFGGLGYYGYTF
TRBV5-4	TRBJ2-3	CASSLVAGDTQYF
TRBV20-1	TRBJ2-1	CSADWTGQFF
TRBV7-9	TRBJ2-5	CASTRPREGETQYF
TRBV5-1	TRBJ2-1	CASSKTSGRISYNEQFF
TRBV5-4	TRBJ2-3	CASSTGAIHTDTQYF
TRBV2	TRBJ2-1	CATLGGRGGYNEQFF
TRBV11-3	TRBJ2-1	CASSLYRGNEQFF
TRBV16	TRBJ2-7	CASSPGQGYEQYF
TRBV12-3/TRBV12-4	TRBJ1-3	CASSPAADTIYF
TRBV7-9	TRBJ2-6	CASSLGGGRSGANVLTF
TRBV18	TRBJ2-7	CASSSPGTSHEQYF
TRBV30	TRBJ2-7	CAWKGDRVYEQYF
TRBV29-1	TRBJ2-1	CSGLATYNEQFF
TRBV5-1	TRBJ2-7	CASSPSGGGHEQYF
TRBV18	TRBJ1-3	CASSRSGTASSGNTIYF
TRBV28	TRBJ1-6	CASTKPQGLGSPLHF
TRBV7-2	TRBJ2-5	CASSLLGQQETQYF
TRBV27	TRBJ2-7	CASSRISGGYEQYF
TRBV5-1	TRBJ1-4	CASSRSGGDEKLFF
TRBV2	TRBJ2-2	CASKDTFFAGELFF
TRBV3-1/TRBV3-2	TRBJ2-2	CASSRTGGTGELFF
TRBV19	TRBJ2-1	CASSIVAGGRDEQFF